The 24 T cell receptor beta chains below all came from one sample that was sequenced in a study of T-cell reconstitution after alpha-beta-depleted transplantation in children. The TCRbeta library was prepared with unique molecular identifiers. TCRdb reprocessed the PCR reads via MiXCR and lists one record per CDR3 protein. The sample lists about 350,000 distinct CDR3 sequences, around 15% seen once, with roughly 40% in the top ten. The sample in question was PBMCs, mostly from graft donor cells, obtained 360 days after TCRalphabeta/CD19-depleted stem cell transplant. Source of these receptors: a male patient aged 2-15 years who had a stem cell transplant for acute lymphoblastic leukemia, so the T cells may come from the graft donor.

In its sample, this clonotype was seen a few times. The V and J genes are TRBV20-1 and TRBJ2-7; no definite D call. This CDR3 spans 14 amino acids. The V gene's germline CDR1 is DFQATT and CDR2 SNEGSKA (reference sequence). Trimming took 0 bases from V and 3 from J, leaving 12 bases between them. CDR3 nucleotide sequence: TGCAGTGCTAGAGATGGCGGCAAGTACTACGAGCAGTACTTC. Its translation: CSARDGGKYYEQYF.

This clonotype has at least ten counts. This chain joins TRBV5-5 and TRBJ2-2, with TRBD2 matching 8 bases. Germline assignment: CDR1 SGHKS and CDR2 YYEKEE (reference sequence). V shed 0 bases, J shed 6 bases, and the junction held 1 base outside the gene matches. This CDR3 region has 14 residues. The CDR3 DNA is TGTGCCAGCAGCTTGGGACTAGCGTCCGGGGAGCTGTTTTTT. Translating it yields CASSLGLASGELFF.

This clonotype was counted at least ten times. The chain carries TRBV5-1 and TRBJ2-4; a possible D gene is TRBD2 (5 bases). The V and J ends lost 0 bases and 1 base respectively, with 11 bases between them. CDR3 length: 16 amino acids. The germline CDR1 and CDR2 sequences are SGHRS and YFSETQ. The CDR3 protein is CASSLVVRGAKNIQYF. The CDR3 DNA follows: TGCGCCAGCAGCTTGGTCGTCAGAGGGGCCAAAAACATTCAGTACTTC.

This clonotype was found a few times. The chain joins TRBV12-5 to TRBJ2-5; the D gene is possibly TRBD2 (6 bases). The V gene lost 6 bases and the J gene lost 5 bases, with 13 bases spanning the gap. The length of the CDR3 is 13 residues. Germline V CDR1 and CDR2: LGHNT, FRNRAP. The CDR3, as DNA: TGTGCTAGTGGGCCGGAGGGCCCCGAGACCCAGTACTTC. Its translation: CASGPEGPETQYF.

The chain couples TRBV20-1 to TRBJ1-5, with D hard to call. Trimming stripped 3 bases from V and 0 bases from J, with 12 bases between. CDR3 size: 15 residues. Per the germline V gene, CDR1 is DFQATT and CDR2 is SNEGSKA (reference sequence). The CDR3, as DNA: TGCAGTGCTAGGAGTGCGCCGGGTAGCAATCAGCCCCAGCATTTT. Protein sequence: CSARSAPGSNQPQHF.

This clonotype was seen more than once but under ten times. Here the CDR3 reads CATSEAGGNEQFF. The CDR3 DNA reads as TGTGCCACCAGTGAGGCAGGGGGCAACGAGCAGTTCTTC. The chain is built from TRBV24-1 and TRBJ2-1, with 8 bases that match TRBD1. The length of the CDR3 is 13 residues. CDR1 and CDR2 (germline): KGHDR, SFDVKD. The junction had 5 bases not matched to a gene; V was cut back by 4 bases and J by 10 bases.

This clonotype was recorded a few times. The chain couples TRBV18 to TRBJ1-2; D not certain. Germline CDR1 and CDR2: KGHSH and LQKENI. V lost 0 bases, J lost 7 bases, and 12 bases lay in between. CDR3 size: 14 residues. CDR3 bases: TGTGCCAGCTCACCACCTGGGCAGAAAGGTGGCTACACCTTC. It encodes CASSPPGQKGGYTF.

This clonotype was seen more than once but under ten times. The chain is built from TRBV20-1 and TRBJ2-1; 10 positions match TRBD2. CDR1 is DFQATT and CDR2 is SNEGSKA in the germline V gene (reference sequence). Germline trimming cut 5 bases from V and 3 bases from J; bases unmatched to any gene: 4. This CDR3 region has 14 residues. Here the CDR3 reads CSAPGLASYNEQFF. For the CDR3, the DNA is TGCAGTGCTCCGGGACTAGCGAGCTACAATGAGCAGTTCTTC.

The chain recombines TRBV30 with TRBJ1-3; D gene unclear. Germline V gene lookup returns CDR1 GTSNPN and CDR2 SVGIG (reference sequence). The CDR3 contains 13 residues. V lost 0 bases and J lost 4, with 7 bases in between. The CDR3 coding sequence is TGTGCCTGGAGTGTACGAATGGGAAACACCATATATTTT. This gives the protein CAWSVRMGNTIYF.

The V gene is TRBV4-3, the J gene TRBJ2-1; D is undetermined. Trimming took 1 base from V and 0 from J, leaving 10 bases between them. The length of the CDR3 is 16 residues. CDR1 is LGHNA, CDR2 YSLEER, per germline. The CDR3: CASSQVRRTSYNEQFF. Written as DNA, the CDR3 is TGCGCCAGCAGCCAAGTTCGAAGGACCTCCTACAATGAGCAGTTCTTC.

This clonotype has only a few counts. The genes are TRBV4-2 and TRBJ2-2; tentatively, D is TRBD1 or TRBD2 (6 bases each). Germline values: CDR1 LGHNA, CDR2 YNFKEQ. The CDR3 has 17 amino acids. Between the trimmed V and J ends, which lost 3 bases and 14 bases, there was a span of 28 bases. This CDR3 reads CASSHPSGGGQTGGLFF. The CDR3 DNA sequence: TGTGCCAGCAGCCACCCCTCAGGTGGAGGACAGACCGGGGGTCTGTTTTTT.

V usage is TRBV6-5 and J usage is TRBJ2-1; the match to TRBD2 covers 9 bases. The CDR3 totals 16 residues. The trim removed 0 bases at V and 5 bases at J, leaving 5 bases unmatched. CDR1 is MNHEY, CDR2 SVGAGI, per germline. CDR3 sequence (DNA): TGTGCCAGCAGTTACTCACATAGCGGGAGTAACAATGAGCAGTTCTTC. This gives the protein CASSYSHSGSNNEQFF.

The CDR3 DNA sequence: TGTGCCAGCAGCCTCCCCCTTAGACCCTCGGACGAGCAGTACTTC. This sequence encodes CASSLPLRPSDEQYF. The chain is built from TRBV28 and TRBJ2-7; D remains ambiguous. In germline, CDR1 is MDHEN, CDR2 SYDVKM. Trimming took off 6 bases at V and 5 bases at J, with 20 bases between the two ends. CDR3 length: 15 residues.

This chain joins TRBV5-1 and TRBJ2-7; D possibly matches TRBD1 or TRBD2 (6 bases each). Trimming removed 4 bases at V and 3 bases at J, with 17 bases between. Germline assignment: CDR1 SGHRS and CDR2 YFSETQ. The CDR3 sequence is 15 residues long. The CDR3 bases are TGCGCCAGCAGCGGCGGGACATGGGAGATCTACGAGCAGTACTTC. This gives the protein CASSGGTWEIYEQYF.

The V gene is TRBV9, the J gene TRBJ2-5; tentatively, D is TRBD2 (5 bases). Germline assignment: CDR1 SGDLS and CDR2 YYNGEE. V shed 4 bases and J shed 5 bases, with 12 bases lying between them. The CDR3 covers 13 residues. CDR3 DNA sequence: TGTGCCAGCAGCCCGGACTTTTCGGAGACCCAGTACTTC. As protein: CASSPDFSETQYF.

The gene calls are TRBV5-4 and TRBJ2-7, with TRBD2 matching 7 bases. CDR1 is SGHNT, CDR2 YYREEE, per germline (reference sequence). J lost 2 bases, V lost 0 bases, and 5 bases had no gene match. The length of the CDR3 is 15 residues. In nucleotides, the CDR3 is TGTGCCAGCAGCTTGGGGGCTAGCGGACCCTACGAGCAGTACTTC. As protein: CASSLGASGPYEQYF.

Turning to this clonotype: One end of the junction is discordant with germline, which a read error may explain. The J gene is TRBJ2-1, the V gene TRBV20-1; 7 bases match TRBD2. The CDR3 loop spans 16 amino acids. The germline V gene encodes CDR1 DFQATT and CDR2 SNEGSKA (reference sequence). The CDR3 nucleotides read TGCTGTGCTAGGTCGCTGAGCGGGATACGTTACAATGAGCAGTTCTTC. This encodes CCARSLSGIRYNEQFF.

Only a few counts were recorded for this clonotype. The chain has TRBV18 and TRBJ2-7, with TRBD1 matching 9 bases. CDR3 length: 15 residues. V was clipped by 3 bases and J by 0 bases; unmatched bases: 3. Germline assignment: CDR1 KGHSH and CDR2 LQKENI. Written as DNA, the CDR3 is TGTGCCAGCTCACCGCGGACAGGGGTCTCCTACGAGCAGTACTTC. This codes for CASSPRTGVSYEQYF.

In its sample, this clonotype was seen many times. The genes are TRBV20-1 and TRBJ2-7; D ambiguous. Between the trimmed V and J ends, which lost 2 bases and 1 base, there was a span of 9 bases. The CDR3 length is 13 residues. CDR1 is DFQATT, CDR2 SNEGSKA, per germline (reference sequence). CDR3 residues: CSARTSGSYEQYF. The CDR3 region has the DNA TGCAGTGCTAGAACGTCCGGTTCCTACGAGCAGTACTTC.

This clonotype was observed a handful of times. J is TRBJ2-1 and V is TRBV29-1; D is possibly TRBD1 (5 bases). V lost 3 bases, J lost 0 bases, and 15 bases lay in between. The CDR3 contains 16 residues. Germline loops: CDR1 SQVTM, CDR2 ANQGSEA. The CDR3 nucleotides read TGCAGCGTTGATGGGGCCTCAAGGCGCTCCTACAATGAGCAGTTCTTC. Translation: CSVDGASRRSYNEQFF.

This clonotype was counted many times. In DNA form, the CDR3 reads TGTGCCAGCAGTCCAGGGACAGGGAGAGAAGCTTTCTTT. This codes for CASSPGTGREAFF. This sequence joins TRBV7-9 and TRBJ1-1, with 9 bases fitting TRBD1. Germline-derived CDR1 and CDR2 are SEHNR and FQNEAQ (reference sequence). This CDR3 comprises 13 residues. V dropped 6 bases and J dropped 8; count of bases not matched to a gene: 7.

The chain employs TRBV5-1 and TRBJ2-1, with 7 bases identical to TRBD1. The CDR3 totals 15 residues. V trimming: 0 bases; J trimming: 3 bases; junction bases outside the gene matches: 3. The V gene's germline CDR1 is SGHRS and CDR2 YFSETQ. Written as DNA, the CDR3 is TGCGCCAGCAGCTTGGCGGACAGGAACTACAATGAGCAGTTCTTC. This translates into CASSLADRNYNEQFF.

The rearrangement links TRBV7-9 to TRBJ1-5, with 9 bases aligning to TRBD1. The CDR3 runs to 14 residues. From germline, CDR1 is SEHNR and CDR2 FQNEAQ (reference sequence). The ends lost 4 bases at V and 6 bases at J; junction bases unmatched: 4. CDR3 loop: CASSYTGGGQPQHF. CDR3 sequence (DNA): TGTGCCAGCAGCTATACAGGGGGCGGTCAGCCCCAGCATTTT.

This clonotype was counted at least ten times. The V call is TRBV3-1, the J call TRBJ2-5, with no clear D. The CDR3 contains 11 residues. CDR1 and CDR2 (germline): LGHDT, YNNKEL (reference sequence). V lost 3 bases, J lost 3 bases, and 2 bases lay in between. The CDR3 DNA follows: TGTGCCAGCAGCCATGAAGAGACCCAGTACTTC. Protein: CASSHEETQYF.